The rows below give T cell receptor beta chains drawn from one sample of a study of shared clonotypes between healthy human individuals. Clones were read by immunoSEQ multiplex PCR, and TCRdb kept only the in-frame ones, dropping some. The sample consists of 980,000 or so clones, 76% of them appearing once. The sequenced sample consisted of memory CD4+ T cells sorted from blood. The source of these receptors is a man aged 18 to 29 in good health. Each CDR3 is given with its conserved first and last residue. A D gene is named only where the DNA matches it firmly. Not every row has a clone size; where given, it reads once, few, many or a size class.

TGTGCCAGCAGCACCGCCTACGAGCAGTACTTC	CASSTAYEQYF	NA	TRBV7-2	TRBJ2-7	NA
TGTGCCAGCAGCTTGGGTACCCGGGGGACCCAGTACTTC	CASSLGTRGTQYF	NA	TRBV5-4	TRBJ2-5	NA
TGTGCCACCAGCAGAGATTTGGCAGGGAGCGAGCAGTACTTC	CATSRDLAGSEQYF	once	TRBV15	TRBJ2-7	NA
TGTGCCAGCAGCTTAGGGTTCGGAGAGACCCAGTACTTC	CASSLGFGETQYF	few	TRBV7-2	TRBJ2-5	NA
TGTGCCAGCAGCTTATTTGGAAAACACCGGCCCCTCCACTTT	CASSLFGKHRPLHF	NA	TRBV7-2	TRBJ1-6	NA
TGTGCCAGCAGGCCTTTAGGAGGGAGGGCAGATACGCAGTATTTT	CASRPLGGRADTQYF	few	TRBV11-2	TRBJ2-3	TRBD2
TGCGCCAGCAGCCAAGGGGGAAAAAACACAGATACGCAGTATTTT	CASSQGGKNTDTQYF	NA	TRBV4-3	TRBJ2-3	NA
TGTGCCAGCAGCTTCGCGGACGAGGGAAAGACCCAGTACTTC	CASSFADEGKTQYF	few	TRBV7-2	TRBJ2-5	NA
TGTGCCAGCAGTGATCAGGGAGGGAGCACAGATACGCAGTATTTT	CASSDQGGSTDTQYF	NA	TRBV6-1	TRBJ2-3	TRBD2
TGTGCCATCAGTGAGTTTGCGGGGGCCGCCCAAGAGACCCAGTACTTC	CAISEFAGAAQETQYF	NA	TRBV10-3	TRBJ2-5	NA
TGTGCCAGCAGCGTAGGGACAGTGCACTCTGGGGCCAACGTCCTGACTTTC	CASSVGTVHSGANVLTF	few	TRBV9	TRBJ2-6	NA
TGTGCCAGCAGTTTAGGACTTTCATTTACAGGGAAAGGCTATGGCTACACCTTC	CASSLGLSFTGKGYGYTF	NA	TRBV28	TRBJ1-2	NA
TGTGCCTGGAGGAAAAGCAGGGGCAACTCCTATAATTCACCCCTCCACTTT	CAWRKSRGNSYNSPLHF	NA	TRBV30	TRBJ1-6	NA
TGTGCCAGCAGCTTAGTGGTCCTGAACACTGAAGCTTTCTTT	CASSLVVLNTEAFF	few	TRBV7-9	TRBJ1-1	NA
TGTGCCAGCAGAGGGACAGGCACCGGGGAGCTGTTTTTT	CASRGTGTGELFF	NA	TRBV28	TRBJ2-2	TRBD1
TGCGCCAGCAGCCAACCCGCGGCCTCTAACTATGGCTACACCTTC	CASSQPAASNYGYTF	NA	TRBV4-1	TRBJ1-2	NA
TGTGCCAGCAGCTTATCGGGCCAGTTACAAGAGACCCAGTACTTC	CASSLSGQLQETQYF	few	TRBV7-6	TRBJ2-5	NA
TGTGCCAGCAGCCATGCAGGGACCTACGAGCAGTACTTC	CASSHAGTYEQYF	few	TRBV14	TRBJ2-7	NA
TGTGCCAGCAGTTACTCGTCAGGGCTTAATAATTCACCCCTCCACTTT	CASSYSSGLNNSPLHF	NA	TRBV6-5	TRBJ1-6	NA
TGTGCCAGCAGCAAGGGACAGGGGACCTACGAGCAGTACTTC	CASSKGQGTYEQYF	few	TRBV5-5	TRBJ2-7	TRBD1
TGTGCCAGCAGACCCGAGGGGGGCTTCTATGGCTACACCTTC	CASRPEGGFYGYTF	NA	TRBV6-5	TRBJ1-2	NA
TGCGCCAGCAGTGAGGCGGGAGCACCACCGAATGAGCAGTTCTTC	CASSEAGAPPNEQFF	NA	TRBV10-1	TRBJ2-1	TRBD2
TGTGCCAGCAGCTCGACAGCGAGCTACGAGCAGTACTTC	CASSSTASYEQYF	NA	TRBV7-9	TRBJ2-7	NA
TGTGCCAGCAGCACGACACTGGGGAACACTGAAGCTTTCTTT	CASSTTLGNTEAFF	NA	TRBV7-8	TRBJ1-1	NA
TGTGCCAGCAGCTTAGTGGCGGGGGTCCAAGAGACCCAGTACTTC	CASSLVAGVQETQYF	once	TRBV7-2	TRBJ2-5	TRBD2
TGTGCCAGCAGCGGACAGGGGGCGGTAACAGATACGCAGTATTTT	CASSGQGAVTDTQYF	NA	TRBV7-2	TRBJ2-3	TRBD1
TGTGCCAGTAGTCCGATACAGGCCCTTATGAACACTGAAGCTTTCTTT	CASSPIQALMNTEAFF	NA	TRBV19	TRBJ1-1	NA
TGTGCCAGCAGCGGACGGACAGGGGGAAACACCATATATTTT	CASSGRTGGNTIYF	NA	TRBV7-9	TRBJ1-3	TRBD1
TGTGCCAGTACCAACGTAGAAGGGGGCAGTAATCAGCCCCAGCATTTT	CASTNVEGGSNQPQHF	NA	TRBV19	TRBJ1-5	TRBD1
TGTGCCAGCAGCTCCGCTTCCTCAGATACGCAGTATTTT	CASSSASSDTQYF	NA	TRBV7-2	TRBJ2-3	NA
TGTGCCAGCAGCTCCGGGACTAGCGCACCCTACGAGCAGTACTTC	CASSSGTSAPYEQYF	NA	TRBV7-2	TRBJ2-7	TRBD2
TGTGCCAGCAGCTTGGGGCTAGCGGGTCAGGCTAACACAGATTCGCAGTATTTT	CASSLGLAGQANTDSQYF	NA	TRBV5-4	TRBJ2-3	TRBD2
TGTGCCAGCAGCACCCCGGGACAAGGTTTGGAGACCCAGTACTTC	CASSTPGQGLETQYF	NA	TRBV5-6	TRBJ2-5	NA
TGCGCCAGCAGCTTAACTTCCGGGACTAGCGGGAGAAATGAGCAGTTCTTC	CASSLTSGTSGRNEQFF	NA	TRBV5-1	TRBJ2-1	TRBD2
TGTGCCAGCAGCTCCCCAGCGGGAGGACACAATGAGCAGTTCTTC	CASSSPAGGHNEQFF	once	TRBV6-6	TRBJ2-1	TRBD2
TGTGCCAGTAGTATAGCCCCCCAGAATGAGCAGTTCTTC	CASSIAPQNEQFF	few	TRBV19	TRBJ2-1	NA
TGTGCCAGCAGCTTAACCGTCGAAGCTTTCTTT	CASSLTVEAFF	NA	TRBV4-2	TRBJ1-1	NA
TGTGCCAGCAAGTTACAGGGAGGATCAGAGACCCAGTACTTC	CASKLQGGSETQYF	NA	TRBV5-4	TRBJ2-5	NA
TGTGCCAGCAGCTTAGAGCGGGGGGGATTGAACACTGAAGCTTTCTTT	CASSLERGGLNTEAFF	few	TRBV7-9	TRBJ1-1	NA
TGTGCCTGGAGACCAGGGGTGGGCACTGAAGCTTTCTTT	CAWRPGVGTEAFF	many	TRBV30	TRBJ1-1	NA
TGTGCCAGCAGCTCGGGACTAAGCACAGATACGCAGTATTTT	CASSSGLSTDTQYF	NA	TRBV7-2	TRBJ2-3	TRBD2
TGTGCCAGCAGCGCTAGCGGGAGGGCCGACAATGAGCAGTTCTTC	CASSASGRADNEQFF	NA	TRBV11-3	TRBJ2-1	TRBD2
TGTGCCAGCAGTCTCACAGCCCGTGGCTACACCTTC	CASSLTARGYTF	NA	TRBV6-1	TRBJ1-2	NA
TGTGCCAGCAGGGGGACAGGGAACAATCAGCCCCAGCATTTT	CASRGTGNNQPQHF	NA	TRBV2	TRBJ1-5	TRBD1
TGTGCCAGCAGCCCGAGGGCGGGGGGAAATGAGCAGTTCTTC	CASSPRAGGNEQFF	NA	TRBV5-4	TRBJ2-1	TRBD2
TGTGCCAGTAGTCATCTCCCCGGGACCCGTACCTACGAGCAGTACTTC	CASSHLPGTRTYEQYF	NA	TRBV19	TRBJ2-7	NA
TGTGCCAGCAGGAAATCGGACAGGGGCAATTCACCCCTCCACTTT	CASRKSDRGNSPLHF	NA	TRBV6-5	TRBJ1-6	TRBD1
TGTGCCTGGAGCGCCCGGGACAGGTATAATTCACCCCTCCACTTT	CAWSARDRYNSPLHF	NA	TRBV30	TRBJ1-6	TRBD1